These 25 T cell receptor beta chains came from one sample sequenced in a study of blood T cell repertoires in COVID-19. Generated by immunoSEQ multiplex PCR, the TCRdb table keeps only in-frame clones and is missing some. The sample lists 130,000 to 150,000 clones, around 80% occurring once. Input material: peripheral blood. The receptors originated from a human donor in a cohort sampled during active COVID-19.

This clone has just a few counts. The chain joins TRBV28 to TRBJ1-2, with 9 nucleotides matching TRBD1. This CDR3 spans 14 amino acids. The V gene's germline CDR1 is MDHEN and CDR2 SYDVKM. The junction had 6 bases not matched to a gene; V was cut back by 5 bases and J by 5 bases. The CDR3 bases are TGTGCCAGCAGTGGCCATGGGACAGGGTATGGCTACACCTTC. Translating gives CASSGHGTGYGYTF.

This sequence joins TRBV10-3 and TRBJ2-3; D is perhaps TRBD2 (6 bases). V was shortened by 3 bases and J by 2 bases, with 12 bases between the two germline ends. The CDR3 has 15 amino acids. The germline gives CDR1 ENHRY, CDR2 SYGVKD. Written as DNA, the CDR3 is TGTGCCATCAGTGATGGGGGGTCAACCACAGATACGCAGTATTTT. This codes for CAISDGGSTTDTQYF.

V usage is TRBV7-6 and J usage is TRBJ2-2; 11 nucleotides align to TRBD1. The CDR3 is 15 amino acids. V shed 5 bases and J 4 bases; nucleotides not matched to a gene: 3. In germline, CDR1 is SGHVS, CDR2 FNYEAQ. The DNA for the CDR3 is TGTGCCAGCAGCAGGACAGGGGGCGTCACCGGGGAGCTGTTTTTT. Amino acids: CASSRTGGVTGELFF. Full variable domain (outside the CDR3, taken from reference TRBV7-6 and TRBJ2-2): GAGVSQSPRYKVTKRGQDVALRCDPISGHVSLYWYRQALGQGPEFLTYFNYEAQQDKSGLPNDRFSAERPEGSISTLTIQRTEQRDSAMYRCASSRTGGVTGELFFGEGSRLTVL.

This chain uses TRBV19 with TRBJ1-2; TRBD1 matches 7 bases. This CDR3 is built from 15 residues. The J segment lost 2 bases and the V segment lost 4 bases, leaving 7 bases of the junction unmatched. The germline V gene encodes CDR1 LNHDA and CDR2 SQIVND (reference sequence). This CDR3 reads CASSKGTALNYGYTF. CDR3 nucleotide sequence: TGTGCCAGTAGTAAAGGGACAGCCCTGAACTATGGCTACACCTTC.

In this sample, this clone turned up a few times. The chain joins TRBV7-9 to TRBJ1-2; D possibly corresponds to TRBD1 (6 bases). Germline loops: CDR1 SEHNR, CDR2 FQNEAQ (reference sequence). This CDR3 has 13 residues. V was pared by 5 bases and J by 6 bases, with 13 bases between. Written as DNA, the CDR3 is TGTGCCAGCAGCGTCCGGGACACCGATGGCTACACCTTC. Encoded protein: CASSVRDTDGYTF.

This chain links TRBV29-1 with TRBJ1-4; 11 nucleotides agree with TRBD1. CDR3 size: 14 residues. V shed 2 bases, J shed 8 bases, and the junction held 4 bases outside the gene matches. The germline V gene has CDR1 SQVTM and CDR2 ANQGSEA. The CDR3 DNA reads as TGCAGCGTTGAATGGACAGGGGGCGGAGAAAAACTGTTTTTT. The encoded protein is CSVEWTGGGEKLFF.

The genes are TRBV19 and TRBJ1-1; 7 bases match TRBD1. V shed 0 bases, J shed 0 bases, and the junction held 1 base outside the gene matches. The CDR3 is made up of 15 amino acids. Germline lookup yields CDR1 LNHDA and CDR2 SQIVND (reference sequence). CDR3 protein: CASSIEGQMNTEAFF. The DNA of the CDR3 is TGTGCCAGTAGTATAGAGGGACAGATGAACACTGAAGCTTTCTTT.

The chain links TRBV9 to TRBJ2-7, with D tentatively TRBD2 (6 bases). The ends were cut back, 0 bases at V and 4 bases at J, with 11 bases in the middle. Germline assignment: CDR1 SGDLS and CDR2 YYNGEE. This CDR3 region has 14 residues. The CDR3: CASSVEGGWYEQYF. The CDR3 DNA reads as TGTGCCAGCAGCGTAGAAGGAGGGTGGTACGAGCAGTACTTC.

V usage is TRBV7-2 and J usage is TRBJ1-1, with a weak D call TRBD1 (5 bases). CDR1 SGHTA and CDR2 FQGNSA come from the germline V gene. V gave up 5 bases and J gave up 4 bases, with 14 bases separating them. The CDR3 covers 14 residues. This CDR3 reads CASSPLGGSTEAFF. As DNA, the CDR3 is TGTGCCAGCAGCCCTCTCGGGGGGAGCACTGAAGCTTTCTTT.

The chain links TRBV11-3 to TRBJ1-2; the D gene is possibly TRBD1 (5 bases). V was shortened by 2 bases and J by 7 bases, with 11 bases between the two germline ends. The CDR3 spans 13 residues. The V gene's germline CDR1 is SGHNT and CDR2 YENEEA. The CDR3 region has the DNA TGTGCCAGCAGCTTAAGCGGAGGGGTTGGCTACACCTTC. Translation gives CASSLSGGVGYTF.

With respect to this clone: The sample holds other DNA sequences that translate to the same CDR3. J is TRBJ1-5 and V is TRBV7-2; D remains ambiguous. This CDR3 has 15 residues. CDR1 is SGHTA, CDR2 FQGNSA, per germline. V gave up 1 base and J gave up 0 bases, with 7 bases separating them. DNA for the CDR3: TGTGCCAGCAGCTTAGACGGAGATAGCAATCAGCCCCAGCATTTT. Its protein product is CASSLDGDSNQPQHF.

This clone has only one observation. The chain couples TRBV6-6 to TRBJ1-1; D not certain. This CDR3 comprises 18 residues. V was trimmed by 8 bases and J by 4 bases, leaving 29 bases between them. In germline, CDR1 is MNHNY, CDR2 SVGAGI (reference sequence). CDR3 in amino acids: CASRPYPTSGGLGTEAFF. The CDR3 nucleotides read TGTGCCAGCCGTCCATACCCTACCAGTGGAGGGTTAGGCACTGAAGCTTTCTTT.

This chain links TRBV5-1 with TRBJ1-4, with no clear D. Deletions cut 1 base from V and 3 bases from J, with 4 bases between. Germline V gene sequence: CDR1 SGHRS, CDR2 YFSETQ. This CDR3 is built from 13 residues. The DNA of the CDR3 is TGCGCCAGCAGCTTGTATCCTAATGAAAAACTGTTTTTT. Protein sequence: CASSLYPNEKLFF.

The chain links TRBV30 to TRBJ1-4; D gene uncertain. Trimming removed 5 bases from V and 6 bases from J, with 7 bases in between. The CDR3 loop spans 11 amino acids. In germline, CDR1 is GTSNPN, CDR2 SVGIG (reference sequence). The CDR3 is CAWSRDEKLFF. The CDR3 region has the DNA TGTGCCTGGTCCCGGGATGAAAAACTGTTTTTT. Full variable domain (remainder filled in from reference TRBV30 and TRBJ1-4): SQTIHQWPATLVQPVGSPLSLECTVEGTSNPNLYWYRQAAGRGLQLLFYSVGIGQISSEVPQNLSASRPQDRQFILSSKKLLLSDSGFYLCAWSRDEKLFFGSGTQLSVL.

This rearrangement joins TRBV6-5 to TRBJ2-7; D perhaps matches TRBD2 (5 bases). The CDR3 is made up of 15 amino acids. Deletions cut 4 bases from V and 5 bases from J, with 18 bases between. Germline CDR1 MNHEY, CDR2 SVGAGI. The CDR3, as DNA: TGTGCCAGCAGTTTCTCCTCGGGGTCGCCGGACGAGCAGTACTTC. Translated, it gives CASSFSSGSPDEQYF.

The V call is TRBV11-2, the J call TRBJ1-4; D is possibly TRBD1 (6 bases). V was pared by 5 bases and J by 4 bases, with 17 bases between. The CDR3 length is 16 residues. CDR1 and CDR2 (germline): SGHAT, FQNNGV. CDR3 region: CASSPLRTGINEKLFF. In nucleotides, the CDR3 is TGTGCCAGCAGCCCCCTACGCACAGGGATTAATGAAAAACTGTTTTTT.

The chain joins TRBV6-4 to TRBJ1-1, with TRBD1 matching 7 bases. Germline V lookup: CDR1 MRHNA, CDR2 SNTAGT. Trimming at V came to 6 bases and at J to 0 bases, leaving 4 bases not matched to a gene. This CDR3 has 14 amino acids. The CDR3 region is CASRGTDMNTEAFF. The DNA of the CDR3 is TGTGCCAGCAGGGGGACAGATATGAACACTGAAGCTTTCTTT.

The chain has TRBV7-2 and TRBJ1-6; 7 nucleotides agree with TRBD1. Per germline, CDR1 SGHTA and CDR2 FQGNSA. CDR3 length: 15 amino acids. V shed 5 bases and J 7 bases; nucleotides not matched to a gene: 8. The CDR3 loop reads CASSPSKGANSPLHF. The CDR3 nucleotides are TGTGCCAGCAGCCCGTCGAAGGGGGCCAATTCACCCCTCCACTTT.

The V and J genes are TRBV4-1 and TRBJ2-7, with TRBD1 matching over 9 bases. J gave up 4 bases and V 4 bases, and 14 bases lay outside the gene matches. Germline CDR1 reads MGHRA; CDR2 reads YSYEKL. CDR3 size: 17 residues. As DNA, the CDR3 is TGCGCCAGCAGCCTCCTCGGGGGCGGACAGGGGTCGTACGAGCAGTACTTC. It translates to CASSLLGGGQGSYEQYF.

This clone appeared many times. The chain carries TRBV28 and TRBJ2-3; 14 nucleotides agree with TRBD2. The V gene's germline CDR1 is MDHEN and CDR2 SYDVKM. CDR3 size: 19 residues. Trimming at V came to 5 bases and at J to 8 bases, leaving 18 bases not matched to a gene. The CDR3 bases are TGTGCCAGCAGTCAGCCCCCTCGGAGACTAGCGGGGGGGCTTGGTACGCAGTATTTT. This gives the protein CASSQPPRRLAGGLGTQYF.

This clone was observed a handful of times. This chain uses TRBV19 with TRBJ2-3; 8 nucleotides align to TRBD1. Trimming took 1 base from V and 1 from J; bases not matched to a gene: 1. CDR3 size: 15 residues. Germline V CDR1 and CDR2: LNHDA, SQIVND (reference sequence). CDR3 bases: TGTGCCAGTAGTATAGCCAGGGGGCGCACAGATACGCAGTATTTT. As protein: CASSIARGRTDTQYF.

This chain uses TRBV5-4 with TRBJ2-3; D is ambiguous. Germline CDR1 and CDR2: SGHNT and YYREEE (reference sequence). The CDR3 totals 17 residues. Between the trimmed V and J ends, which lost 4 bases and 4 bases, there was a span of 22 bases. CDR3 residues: CASSLWRGLGMADTQYF. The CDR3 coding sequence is TGTGCCAGCAGCCTTTGGAGAGGCCTCGGAATGGCAGATACGCAGTATTTT.

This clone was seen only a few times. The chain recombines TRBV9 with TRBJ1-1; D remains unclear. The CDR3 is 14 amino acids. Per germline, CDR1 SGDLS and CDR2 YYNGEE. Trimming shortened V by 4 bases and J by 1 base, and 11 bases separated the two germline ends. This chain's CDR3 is CASSFSTANTEAFF. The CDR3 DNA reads TGTGCCAGCAGCTTCTCGACTGCGAACACTGAAGCTTTCTTT. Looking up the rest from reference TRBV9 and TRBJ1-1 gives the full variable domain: DSGVTQTPKHLITATGQRVTLRCSPRSGDLSVYWYQQSLDQGLQFLIQYYNGEERAKGNILERFSAQQFPDLHSELNLSSLELGDSALYFCASSFSTANTEAFFGQGTRLTVV.

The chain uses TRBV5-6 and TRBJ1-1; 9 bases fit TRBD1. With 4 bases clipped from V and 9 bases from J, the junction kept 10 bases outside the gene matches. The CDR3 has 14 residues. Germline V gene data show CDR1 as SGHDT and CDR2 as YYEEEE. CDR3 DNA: TGTGCCAGCAGCCCGGGACAGGGAAGGACCCAAGCTTTCTTT. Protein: CASSPGQGRTQAFF.

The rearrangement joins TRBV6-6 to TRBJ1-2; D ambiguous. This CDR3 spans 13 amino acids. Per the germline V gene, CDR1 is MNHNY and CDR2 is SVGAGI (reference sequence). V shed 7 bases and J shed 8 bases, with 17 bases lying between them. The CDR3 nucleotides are TGTGCCAGCACTTTACAGAGGGCGGGAGGCTACACCTTC. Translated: CASTLQRAGGYTF.